The TCR beta chain under discussion was sequenced for a study of OX40 agonist ivuxolimab in advanced cancers. Whole-study context: Eligibility rules accepted prior anti-PD-1, anti-PD-L1 or anti-CTLA-4 therapy, and under 45% had some.

The CDR3 has 16 amino acids. Germline lookup yields CDR1 SGDLS and CDR2 YYNGEE. V was pared by 4 bases and J by 5 bases, with 21 bases between. Measured with immunoSEQ multiplex PCR; TCRdb has only the in-frame clones, and not every one. The data show 65,000 to 85,000 clones, around nine tenths seen once. No patient had autoimmune disease or received systemic immunosuppression. This chain joins TRBV9 and TRBJ1-2, with no clear D. The source was CD4+ or CD8+ T cells sorted from blood, collected in a trial of the OX40 agonist ivuxolimab. The TCR comes from an adult with an advanced solid tumor such as melanoma, head and neck, liver or kidney cancer. Here the CDR3 DNA reads TGTGCCAGCAGCCCCTCAGGTCCGCAGATAGGGTATGGCTACACCTTC. This sequence encodes CASSPSGPQIGYGYTF.